Sequencing of this T cell receptor (beta chain) was carried out in a study of blood T cells in healthy people across ages. Study outcomes and limitations: With donor CMV status unknown, expanded clonotype changes were possibly confounded. Any conclusive comparison of naive versus antigen-experienced cells was prevented by using unsorted PBMCs. Getting older went along with TCR beta diversity per million T cells dropping roughly linearly.

Regarding this clonotype: Its matching antigen is unknown.

Through a sample-barcoded 5' primer and a J-beta primer mix, a second PCR was run for roughly 7 to 12 cycles. TCRdb passed the 5' RACE reads through MiXCR, listing each CDR3 protein once. The sample holds approximately 1.5 million distinct CDR3 sequences; roughly 43% are singletons and the top ten take about 4%. This CDR3 region has 14 residues. Germline V lookup: CDR1 SGHTA, CDR2 FQGNSA. V lost 4 bases, J lost 6 bases, and 4 bases stayed unmatched. Samples each had at least 5.5 micrograms of total RNA extracted. Material: blood. V gene TRBV7-2 combines with J gene TRBJ1-5, with 9 bases identical to TRBD1. This receptor was identified in a woman younger than 30 in good health. The CDR3 region has the DNA TGTGCCAGCAGCTCTAACAGGGGGCTTCAGCCCCAGCATTTT. It is translated as CASSSNRGLQPQHF.